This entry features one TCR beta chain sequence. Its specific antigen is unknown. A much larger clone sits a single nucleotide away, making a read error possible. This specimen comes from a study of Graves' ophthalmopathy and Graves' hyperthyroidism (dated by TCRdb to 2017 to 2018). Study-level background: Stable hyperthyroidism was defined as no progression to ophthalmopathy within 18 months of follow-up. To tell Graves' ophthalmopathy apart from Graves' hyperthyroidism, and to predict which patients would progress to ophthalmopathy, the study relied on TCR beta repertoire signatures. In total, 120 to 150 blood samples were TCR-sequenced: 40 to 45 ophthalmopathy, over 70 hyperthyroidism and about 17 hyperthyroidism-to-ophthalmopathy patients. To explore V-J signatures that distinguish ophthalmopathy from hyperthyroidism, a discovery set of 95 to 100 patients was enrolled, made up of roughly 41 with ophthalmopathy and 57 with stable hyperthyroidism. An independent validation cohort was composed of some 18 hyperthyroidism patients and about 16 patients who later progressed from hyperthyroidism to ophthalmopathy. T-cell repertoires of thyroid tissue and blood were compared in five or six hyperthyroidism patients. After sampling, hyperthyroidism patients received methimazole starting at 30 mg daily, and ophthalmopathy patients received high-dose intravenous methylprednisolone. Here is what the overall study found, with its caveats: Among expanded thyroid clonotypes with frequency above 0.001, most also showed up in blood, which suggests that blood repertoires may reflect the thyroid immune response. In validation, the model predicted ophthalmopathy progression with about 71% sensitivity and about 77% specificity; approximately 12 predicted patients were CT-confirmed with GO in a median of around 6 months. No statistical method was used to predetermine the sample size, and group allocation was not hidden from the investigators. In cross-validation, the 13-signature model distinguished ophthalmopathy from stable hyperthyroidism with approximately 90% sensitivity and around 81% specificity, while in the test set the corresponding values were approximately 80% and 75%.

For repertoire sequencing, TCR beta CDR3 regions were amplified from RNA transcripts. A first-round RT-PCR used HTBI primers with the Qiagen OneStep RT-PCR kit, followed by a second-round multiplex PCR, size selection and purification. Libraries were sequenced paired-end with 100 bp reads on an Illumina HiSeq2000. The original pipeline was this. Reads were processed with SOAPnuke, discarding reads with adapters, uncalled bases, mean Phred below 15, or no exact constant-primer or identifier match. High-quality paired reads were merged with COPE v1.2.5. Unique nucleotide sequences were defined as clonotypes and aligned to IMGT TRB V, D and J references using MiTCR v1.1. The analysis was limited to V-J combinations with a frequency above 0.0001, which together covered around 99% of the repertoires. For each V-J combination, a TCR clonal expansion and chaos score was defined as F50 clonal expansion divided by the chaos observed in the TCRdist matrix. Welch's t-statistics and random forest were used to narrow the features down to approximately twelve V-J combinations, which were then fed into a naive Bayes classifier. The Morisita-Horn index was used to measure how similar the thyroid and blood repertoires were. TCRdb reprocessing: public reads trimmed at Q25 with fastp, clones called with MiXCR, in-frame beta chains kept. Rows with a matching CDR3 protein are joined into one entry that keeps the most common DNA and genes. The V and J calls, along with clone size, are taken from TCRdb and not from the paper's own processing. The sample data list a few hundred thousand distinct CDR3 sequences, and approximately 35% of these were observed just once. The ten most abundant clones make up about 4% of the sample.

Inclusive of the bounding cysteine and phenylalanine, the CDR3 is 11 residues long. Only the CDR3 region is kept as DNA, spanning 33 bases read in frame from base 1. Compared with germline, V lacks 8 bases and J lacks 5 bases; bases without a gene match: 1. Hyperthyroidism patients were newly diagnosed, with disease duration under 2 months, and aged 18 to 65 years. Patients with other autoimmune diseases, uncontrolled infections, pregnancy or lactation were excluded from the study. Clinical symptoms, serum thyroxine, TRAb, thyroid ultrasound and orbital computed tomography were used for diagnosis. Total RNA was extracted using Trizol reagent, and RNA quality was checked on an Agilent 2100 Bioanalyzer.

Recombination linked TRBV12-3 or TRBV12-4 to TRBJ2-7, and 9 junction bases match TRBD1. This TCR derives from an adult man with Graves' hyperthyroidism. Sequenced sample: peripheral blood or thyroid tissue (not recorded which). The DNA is TGTGCCAGCGGGACAGGGAACGAGCAGTACTTC. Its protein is CASGTGNEQYF.